This entry concerns a single TCR beta chain. This record belongs to a study of glioma-infiltrating T cells. TCR alpha and beta CDR3 regions were amplified from RNA using iRepertoire nested multiplex PCR. Input was 100-400 ng of tissue mRNA or PBMC total RNA. TCRdb fed the multiplex PCR reads into MiXCR, producing one record per CDR3 protein. The sample shows approximately 90,000 distinct CDR3 sequences, 23% of them seen only once. V shed 5 bases, J shed 3 bases, and the junction held 7 bases outside the gene matches. This CDR3 spans 15 amino acids. The J gene is TRBJ2-3, the V gene TRBV12-3 or TRBV12-4, with TRBD2 identical over 8 bases. Sequencing was done on a sample of glioma tissue, nonneoplastic brain tissue, or PBMCs (not recorded which). This clonotype was sampled from a human donor with low-grade glioma or glioblastoma, undergoing nonglioma brain surgery, or in good health (not recorded which). In DNA, the CDR3 is TGTGCCAGCAGTGAGCCGGCGGGGGGAACAGATACGCAGTATTTT. Residues: CASSEPAGGTDTQYF.